These 9 T cell receptor beta chains were sequenced from one sample in a study of T cell clones after liver transplantation. Profiled with immunoSEQ multiplex PCR; TCRdb holds only in-frame clones, not every one. The sample lists 51,000 or so clones, 86% occurring once. Sequencing used CD8+ T cells from blood, obtained 12 months after liver transplant. Receptors were obtained from a human patient who received a liver transplant. Some T cells here may be from the graft donor.

The chain carries TRBV27 and TRBJ2-7; 8 positions agree with TRBD1. The V gene's germline CDR1 is MNHEY and CDR2 SMNVEV (reference sequence). The CDR3 covers 15 residues. J was trimmed by 1 base and V by 6 bases; bases with no gene match: 8. The CDR3 loop is CASSSTGGESYEQYF. The CDR3 DNA follows: TGTGCCAGCAGCAGTACAGGGGGAGAATCCTACGAGCAGTACTTC.

This chain uses TRBV4-3 with TRBJ1-2; possibly TRBD1 for D (5 bases). This CDR3 has 15 residues. The V gene's germline CDR1 is LGHNA and CDR2 YSLEER. V was cut by 1 base and J by 6 bases, with 15 bases left in between. The CDR3 DNA reads TGCGCCAGCAGCCAAGGATGGACGGGACTAAATGGCTACACCTTC. Translation gives CASSQGWTGLNGYTF.

The chain combines TRBV19 with TRBJ2-1; D is possibly TRBD1 or TRBD2 (5 bases each). The CDR3 length is 15 residues. Per germline, CDR1 LNHDA and CDR2 SQIVND (reference sequence). Trimming took off 3 bases at V and 4 bases at J, with 13 bases between the two ends. The CDR3 loop is CASSIGDRLYNEQFF. The CDR3 bases are TGTGCCAGTAGTATTGGGGACCGATTATACAATGAGCAGTTCTTC.

This chain links TRBV7-9 with TRBJ2-3, with D unresolved. V shed 1 base and J shed 4 bases, with 3 bases lying between them. This CDR3 contains 12 residues. The germline gives CDR1 SEHNR, CDR2 FQNEAQ (reference sequence). CDR3 loop: CASSLGADTQYF. CDR3 coding DNA: TGTGCCAGCAGCTTAGGGGCAGATACGCAGTATTTT.

CDR3 region: CASSLGQLNTEAFF. In DNA, the CDR3 is TGTGCCAGCAGCTTAGGGCAGTTGAACACTGAAGCTTTCTTT. V usage is TRBV7-6 and J usage is TRBJ1-1; D ambiguous. The CDR3 is 14 residues long. Trimming took 1 base from V and 0 from J, leaving 6 bases between them. Germline-derived CDR1 and CDR2 are SGHVS and FNYEAQ.

CDR3 sequence: CAWSPGTGPYNEQFF. Written as DNA, the CDR3 is TGTGCCTGGAGTCCCGGGACAGGGCCCTACAATGAGCAGTTCTTC. The chain has TRBV30 and TRBJ2-1; 9 bases align to TRBD1. J lost 2 bases, V lost 2 bases, and 4 bases had no gene match. Looked up from germline, CDR1 is GTSNPN and CDR2 is SVGIG (reference sequence). The CDR3 runs to 15 residues.

The J gene is TRBJ2-3, the V gene TRBV28; TRBD2 agrees at 11 bases. Germline lookup yields CDR1 MDHEN and CDR2 SYDVKM. V trimming: 6 bases; J trimming: 2 bases; junction bases outside the gene matches: 4. CDR3 length: 15 amino acids. The CDR3 DNA sequence: TGTGCCAGCAGGAGACTAGCGGGATCCACAGATACGCAGTATTTT. It codes for CASRRLAGSTDTQYF.

This clone was seen a few times. V is TRBV7-6 and J is TRBJ2-7, with D tentatively TRBD1 or TRBD2 (5 bases each). V was shortened by 5 bases and J by 2 bases, with 13 bases between the two germline ends. Germline-derived CDR1 and CDR2 are SGHVS and FNYEAQ. The CDR3 spans 14 residues. The chain's CDR3 is CASSPLDSPYEQYF. DNA for the CDR3: TGTGCCAGCAGCCCACTAGACAGCCCCTACGAGCAGTACTTC.

This clone occurred a few times. This chain connects TRBV28 to TRBJ1-3; 7 bases match TRBD1. After removal of 3 bases from V and 2 bases from J, the junction contained 7 bases not matched to a gene. The CDR3 spans 16 residues. The germline gives CDR1 MDHEN, CDR2 SYDVKM. CDR3 residues: CASSFFVGGTGNTIYF. Written as DNA, the CDR3 is TGTGCCAGCAGTTTTTTCGTAGGGGGCACTGGAAACACCATATATTTT.